This entry lists 23 T cell receptor beta chains sequenced from one sample in a study of PD-1 blockade in classical Hodgkin lymphoma. Autologous stem cell transplantation was followed by relapse in every patient, and brentuximab vedotin exposure varied. Sequenced by immunoSEQ multiplex PCR; TCRdb stores in-frame clones only, minus some. The sample records roughly 50,000 clones, 81% being singletons. The specimen was peripheral blood mononuclear cells (PBMCs), collected at baseline. The receptors come from a human donor with classical Hodgkin lymphoma.

The chain carries TRBV5-1 and TRBJ1-2; weak D call: TRBD1 (6 bases). V lost 0 bases to trimming and J lost 6 bases, with 18 bases between them. The germline V gene has CDR1 SGHRS and CDR2 YFSETQ. The CDR3 covers 16 residues. The CDR3 protein is CASSLEWGGGSDGYTF. The CDR3 region has the DNA TGCGCCAGCAGCTTGGAATGGGGAGGGGGAAGCGATGGCTACACCTTC.

This chain uses TRBV27 with TRBJ1-1; the D gene is possibly TRBD1 (6 bases). The V end lost 5 bases, the J end lost 7 bases, and 8 bases lay between the germline ends. The CDR3 contains 11 residues. Germline lookup yields CDR1 MNHEY and CDR2 SMNVEV (reference sequence). The CDR3 DNA reads as TGTGCCAGCAGTCTACAGGGTGAAGCTTTCTTT. It codes for CASSLQGEAFF.

The chain links TRBV14 to TRBJ1-2; TRBD1 matches 9 bases. V shed 3 bases and J 0 bases; nucleotides not matched to a gene: 11. Germline V gene lookup returns CDR1 SGHDN and CDR2 FVKESK. The CDR3 runs 18 residues. The CDR3 nucleotides are TGTGCCAGCAGCCAGGAAACGGGACAGGGTCCTACTAACTATGGCTACACCTTC. Protein product: CASSQETGQGPTNYGYTF.

V is TRBV6-5 and J is TRBJ1-2, with D possibly TRBD1 on 6 matching bases. Germline assignment: CDR1 MNHEY and CDR2 SVGAGI. The CDR3 has 14 residues. V lost 5 bases and J 6 bases, leaving 16 bases between the germline ends. In DNA form, the CDR3 reads TGTGCCAGCAGTACCCTAAGGGGGACCAATGGCTACACCTTC. This sequence encodes CASSTLRGTNGYTF.

V usage is TRBV10-3 and J usage is TRBJ1-2; no firm D call. V was cut by 11 bases and J by 4 bases, with 11 bases left in between. The CDR3 consists of 11 residues. Germline V gene sequence: CDR1 ENHRY, CDR2 SYGVKD. CDR3 sequence (DNA): TGTGCCGTTAGGGAAACCTATGGCTACACCTTC. Translation: CAVRETYGYTF.

The chain uses TRBV15 and TRBJ1-5; D gene ambiguous. Germline lookup yields CDR1 LNHNV and CDR2 YYDKDF (reference sequence). The CDR3 is 14 residues long. Trimming pared 5 bases from V and 7 bases from J, leaving 15 bases between. CDR3 sequence: CATSLQLTPQPQHF. CDR3 nucleotides: TGTGCCACCAGCTTACAGTTGACCCCACAGCCCCAGCATTTT.

The J gene is TRBJ1-2, the V gene TRBV7-8; D remains unclear. CDR3 length equals 15 residues. Germline V gives CDR1 SGHVS, CDR2 FQNEAQ. V dropped 1 base and J dropped 7 bases, with 16 bases sitting between them. The CDR3 loop reads CASSLGVGPLGGYTF. CDR3 DNA: TGTGCCAGCAGCTTAGGTGTCGGCCCTTTGGGTGGCTACACCTTC.

The chain uses TRBV7-9 and TRBJ2-3; D unresolved. V was cut by 3 bases and J by 3 bases, with 10 bases left in between. This CDR3 spans 14 amino acids. Germline values: CDR1 SEHNR, CDR2 FQNEAQ (reference sequence). In DNA, the CDR3 is TGTGCCAGCAGCTTCGTGGTAACAACAGATACGCAGTATTTT. Translated, it gives CASSFVVTTDTQYF.

Only a few counts were recorded for this clone. This sequence joins TRBV5-6 and TRBJ1-3; a weak D match, TRBD1 (6 bases). Trimming stripped 4 bases from V and 3 bases from J, with 20 bases between. This CDR3 is 17 amino acids long. The germline gives CDR1 SGHDT, CDR2 YYEEEE. This CDR3 is CASSTRAPGAFGNTIYF. CDR3 DNA: TGTGCCAGCAGCACCCGTGCGCCAGGGGCATTTGGAAACACCATATATTTT.

The chain employs TRBV7-9 and TRBJ2-7, with 7 bases matching TRBD1. Germline loops: CDR1 SEHNR, CDR2 FQNEAQ (reference sequence). V dropped 1 base and J dropped 12; count of bases not matched to a gene: 3. The CDR3 is 11 residues long. This CDR3 is CASSLEGALYF. CDR3 sequence (DNA): TGTGCCAGCAGCTTAGAGGGGGCACTGTACTTC.

The V and J genes are TRBV4-3 and TRBJ1-3; D gene uncertain. Germline assignment: CDR1 LGHNA and CDR2 YSLEER. The CDR3 extends over 18 amino acids. V gave up 2 bases and J gave up 2 bases, with 19 bases separating them. The CDR3 is CASSQFLEPTATGNTIYF. The CDR3 DNA reads TGCGCCAGCAGCCAATTTCTCGAACCTACTGCAACTGGAAACACCATATATTTT.

This clone has a count of ten or more. Additional DNA sequences in this sample encode the identical CDR3. The rearrangement joins TRBV4-1 to TRBJ1-2; weak D call: TRBD1 (5 bases). V shed 0 bases and J shed 4 bases, with 15 bases lying between them. This CDR3 contains 16 residues. Germline CDR1 is MGHRA and CDR2 is YSYEKL. The CDR3 DNA reads TGCGCCAGCAGCCAAGATAGGGGAACAAACTTCTATGGCTACACCTTC. It codes for CASSQDRGTNFYGYTF.

The J gene is TRBJ2-1, the V gene TRBV30; TRBD2 matches 9 bases. Germline-derived CDR1 and CDR2 are GTSNPN and SVGIG (reference sequence). Trimming removed 2 bases from V and 6 bases from J; junction bases left unmatched: 5. The CDR3 has 14 amino acids. The CDR3 sequence is CAWSNLAGVNEQFF. The DNA for the CDR3 is TGTGCCTGGAGTAATTTAGCGGGAGTCAATGAGCAGTTCTTC.

This rearrangement joins TRBV11-1 to TRBJ1-1, with TRBD1 as a possible D gene (6 bases). Germline lookup yields CDR1 SGHAT and CDR2 FQDESV (reference sequence). With 5 bases removed from V and 3 bases from J, the gap between germline ends came to 13 bases. This CDR3 is built from 14 residues. CDR3 residues: CASSPRQAYTEAFF. The CDR3 DNA reads as TGTGCCAGCAGCCCCCGACAGGCGTACACTGAAGCTTTCTTT. Combining the CDR3 with reference TRBV11-1 and TRBJ1-1 gives the whole variable domain EAEVAQSPRYKITEKSQAVAFWCDPISGHATLYWYRQILGQGPELLVQFQDESVVDDSQLPKDRFSAERLKGVDSTLKIQPAELGDSAMYLCASSPRQAYTEAFFGQGTRLTVV.

The rearrangement links TRBV6-5 to TRBJ2-7; D uncertain. V was pared by 2 bases and J by 3 bases, with 14 bases between. Germline V gene data show CDR1 as MNHEY and CDR2 as SVGAGI. This CDR3 is built from 15 residues. CDR3 protein: CASSYLEKRVYEQYF. In DNA form, the CDR3 reads TGTGCCAGCAGTTACCTGGAGAAAAGGGTCTACGAGCAGTACTTC.

The chain has TRBV11-3 and TRBJ1-4; D is unclear. The CDR3 runs to 12 residues. The V end lost 4 bases, the J end lost 5 bases, and 5 bases lay between the germline ends. Germline loops: CDR1 SGHNT, CDR2 YENEEA. The CDR3 DNA follows: TGTGCCAGCAGCTCTTTCAATGAAAAACTGTTTTTT. It yields the protein CASSSFNEKLFF.

This chain links TRBV5-6 with TRBJ2-7; D perhaps matches TRBD2 (6 bases). The CDR3 is made up of 14 amino acids. The ends were cut back, 0 bases at V and 5 bases at J, with 12 bases in the middle. CDR1 and CDR2 (germline): SGHDT, YYEEEE. The CDR3 loop reads CASSLGGITNEQYF. The CDR3 region has the DNA TGTGCCAGCAGCTTGGGCGGGATTACCAACGAGCAGTACTTC. Full variable domain (outside the CDR3, taken from reference TRBV5-6 and TRBJ2-7): DAGVTQSPTHLIKTRGQQVTLRCSPKSGHDTVSWYQQALGQGPQFIFQYYEEEERQRGNFPDRFSGHQFPNYSSELNVNALLLGDSALYLCASSLGGITNEQYFGPGTRLTVT.

A few counts support this clone. CDR3 sequence (DNA): TGCGCCAGCAGCCGAGGACTAGCGGGAGAAGGAGATACGCAGTATTTT. It codes for CASSRGLAGEGDTQYF. This sequence joins TRBV4-3 and TRBJ2-3; 13 bases are a match to TRBD2. The CDR3 has 16 amino acids. Germline CDR1 reads LGHNA; CDR2 reads YSLEER. V lost 4 bases, J lost 5 bases, and 6 bases stayed unmatched.

This sequence joins TRBV4-1 and TRBJ2-7; D might be TRBD2 (5 bases). Germline CDR1 is MGHRA and CDR2 is YSYEKL. Trimming pared 2 bases from V and 3 bases from J, leaving 11 bases between. The CDR3 sequence is 14 residues long. CDR3 protein: CASSQSTGSYEQYF. The CDR3 DNA reads as TGCGCCAGCAGCCAATCGACGGGGAGCTACGAGCAGTACTTC.

The gene calls are TRBV14 and TRBJ1-4; 11 positions match TRBD1. J was trimmed by 4 bases and V by 2 bases; bases with no gene match: 6. Germline V gene sequence: CDR1 SGHDN, CDR2 FVKESK. The CDR3 length is 17 residues. CDR3 region: CASSQRTGGLDNEKLFF. As DNA, the CDR3 is TGTGCCAGCAGCCAACGGACAGGGGGCCTAGATAATGAAAAACTGTTTTTT.

The chain links TRBV13 to TRBJ1-1; 9 nucleotides align to TRBD1. The CDR3 loop spans 15 amino acids. Germline V gene sequence: CDR1 PRHDT, CDR2 FYEKMQ (reference sequence). V lost 2 bases to trimming and J lost 4 bases; unmatched junction nucleotides: 5. This CDR3 reads CASSLPGTGSTEAFF. The CDR3 bases are TGTGCCAGCAGCTTACCAGGGACAGGGAGCACTGAAGCTTTCTTT.

V is TRBV27 and J is TRBJ1-1, with a weak D call TRBD1 (5 bases). Germline assignment: CDR1 MNHEY and CDR2 SMNVEV (reference sequence). This CDR3 region has 14 residues. V was trimmed by 8 bases and J by 2 bases, leaving 15 bases between them. The DNA of the CDR3 is TGTGCCAGCGGGAGACAGTTTCCAAACACTGAAGCTTTCTTT. It translates to CASGRQFPNTEAFF.

This clone was recorded many times. The chain uses TRBV7-9 and TRBJ1-1; D is possibly TRBD1 (5 bases). CDR1 is SEHNR and CDR2 is FQNEAQ in the germline V gene (reference sequence). V was clipped by 3 bases and J by 8 bases, with 16 bases between them. The CDR3 runs 14 residues. CDR3 nucleotide sequence: TGTGCCAGCAGCTTGGCAGGGACGACGGGAGAAGCTTTCTTT. The encoded protein is CASSLAGTTGEAFF.